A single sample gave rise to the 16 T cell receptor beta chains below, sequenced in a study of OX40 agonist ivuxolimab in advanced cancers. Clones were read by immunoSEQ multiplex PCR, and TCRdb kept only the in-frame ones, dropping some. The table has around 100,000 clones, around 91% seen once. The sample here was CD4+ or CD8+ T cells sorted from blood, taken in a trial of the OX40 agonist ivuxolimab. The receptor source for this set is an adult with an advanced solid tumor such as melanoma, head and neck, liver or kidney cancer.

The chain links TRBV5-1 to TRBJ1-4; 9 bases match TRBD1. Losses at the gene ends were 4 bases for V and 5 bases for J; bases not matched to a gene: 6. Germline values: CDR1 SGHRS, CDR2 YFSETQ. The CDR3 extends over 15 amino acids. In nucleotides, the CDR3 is TGCGCCAGCAGCCCTATTGGGACAGGGAATGAAAAACTGTTTTTT. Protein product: CASSPIGTGNEKLFF.

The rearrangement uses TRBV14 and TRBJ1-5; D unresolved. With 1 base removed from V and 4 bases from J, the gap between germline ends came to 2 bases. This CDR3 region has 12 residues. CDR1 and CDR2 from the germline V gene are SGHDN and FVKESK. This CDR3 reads CASSQANQPQHF. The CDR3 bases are TGTGCCAGCAGCCAAGCAAATCAGCCCCAGCATTTT.

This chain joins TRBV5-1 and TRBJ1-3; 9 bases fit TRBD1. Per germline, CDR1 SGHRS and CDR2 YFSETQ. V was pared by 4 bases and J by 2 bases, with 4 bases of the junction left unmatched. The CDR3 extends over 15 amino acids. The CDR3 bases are TGCGCCAGCAGCCGGACAGGGGAGGCTGGAAACACCATATATTTT. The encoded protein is CASSRTGEAGNTIYF.

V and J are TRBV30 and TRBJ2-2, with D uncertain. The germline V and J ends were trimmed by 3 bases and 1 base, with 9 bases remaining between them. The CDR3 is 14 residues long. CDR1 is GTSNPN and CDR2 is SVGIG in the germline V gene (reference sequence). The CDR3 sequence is CAWSRQMNTGELFF. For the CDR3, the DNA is TGTGCCTGGAGCCGGCAGATGAACACCGGGGAGCTGTTTTTT.

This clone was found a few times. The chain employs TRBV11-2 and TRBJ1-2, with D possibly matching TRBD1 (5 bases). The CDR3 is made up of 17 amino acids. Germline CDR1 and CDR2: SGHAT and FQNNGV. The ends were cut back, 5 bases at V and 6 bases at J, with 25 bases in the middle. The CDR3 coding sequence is TGTGCCAGCAGCCCGAGAGTGGGGGATCGGTCTATGAATGGCTACACCTTC. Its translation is CASSPRVGDRSMNGYTF.

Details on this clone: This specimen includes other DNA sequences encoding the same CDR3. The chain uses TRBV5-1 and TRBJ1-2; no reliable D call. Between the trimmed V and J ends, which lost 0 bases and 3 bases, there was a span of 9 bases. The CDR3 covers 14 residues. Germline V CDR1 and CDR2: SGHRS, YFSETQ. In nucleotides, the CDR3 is TGCGCCAGCAGCTTGGCCTTGGGAGACTATGGCTACACCTTC. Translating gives CASSLALGDYGYTF.

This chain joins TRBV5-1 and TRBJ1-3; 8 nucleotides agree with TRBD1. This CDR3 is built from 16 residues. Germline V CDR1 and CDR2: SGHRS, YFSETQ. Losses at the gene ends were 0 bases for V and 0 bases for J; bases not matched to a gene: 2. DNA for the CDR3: TGCGCCAGCAGCTTGGGGACAGGGCCCTCTGGAAACACCATATATTTT. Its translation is CASSLGTGPSGNTIYF.

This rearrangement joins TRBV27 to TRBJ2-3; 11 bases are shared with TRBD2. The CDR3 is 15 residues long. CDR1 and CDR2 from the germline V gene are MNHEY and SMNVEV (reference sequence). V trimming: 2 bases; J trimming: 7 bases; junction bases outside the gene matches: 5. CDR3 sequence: CASSLIAGGQNTQYF. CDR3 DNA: TGTGCCAGCAGTTTAATAGCGGGAGGGCAAAATACGCAGTATTTT.

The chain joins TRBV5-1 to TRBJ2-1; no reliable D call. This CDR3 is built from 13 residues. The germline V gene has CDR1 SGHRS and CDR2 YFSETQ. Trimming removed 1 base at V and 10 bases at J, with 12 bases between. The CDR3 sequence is CASSLSGVLEQFF. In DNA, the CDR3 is TGCGCCAGCAGCTTGAGTGGTGTTCTCGAGCAGTTCTTC.

CDR3 sequence reads: CSVGGTHEQYF. The CDR3 region has the DNA TGCAGCGTTGGGGGGACCCACGAGCAGTACTTC. The gene calls are TRBV29-1 and TRBJ2-7; D might be TRBD1 or TRBD2, each matching 5 bases. The CDR3 extends over 11 amino acids. Germline lookup yields CDR1 SQVTM and CDR2 ANQGSEA. Trimming took 4 bases from V and 5 from J, leaving 9 bases between them.

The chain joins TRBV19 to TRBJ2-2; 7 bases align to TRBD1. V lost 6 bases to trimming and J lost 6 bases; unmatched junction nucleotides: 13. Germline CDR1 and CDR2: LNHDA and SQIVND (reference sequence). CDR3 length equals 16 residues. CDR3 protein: CASREDRDPVSGELFF. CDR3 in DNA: TGTGCCAGTAGGGAAGACAGGGATCCTGTTTCCGGGGAGCTGTTTTTT.

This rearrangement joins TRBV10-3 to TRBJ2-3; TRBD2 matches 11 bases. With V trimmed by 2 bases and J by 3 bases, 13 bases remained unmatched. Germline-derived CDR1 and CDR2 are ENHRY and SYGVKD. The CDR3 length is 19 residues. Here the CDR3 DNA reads TGTGCCATCAGTGAGACGGGGACTAGCGGTAATCCGGGAACAGATACGCAGTATTTT. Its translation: CAISETGTSGNPGTDTQYF.

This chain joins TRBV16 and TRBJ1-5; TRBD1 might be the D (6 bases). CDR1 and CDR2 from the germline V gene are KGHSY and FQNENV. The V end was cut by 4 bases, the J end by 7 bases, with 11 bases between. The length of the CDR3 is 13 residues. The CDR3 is CASSRIQGQPQHF. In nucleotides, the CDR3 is TGTGCCAGCAGCCGCATACAGGGACAGCCCCAGCATTTT.

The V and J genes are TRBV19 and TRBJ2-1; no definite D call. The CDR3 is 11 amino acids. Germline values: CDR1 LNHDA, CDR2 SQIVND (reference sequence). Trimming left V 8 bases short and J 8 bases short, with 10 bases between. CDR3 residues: CASALLDEQFF. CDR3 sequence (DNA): TGTGCCAGTGCCCTATTAGATGAGCAGTTCTTC. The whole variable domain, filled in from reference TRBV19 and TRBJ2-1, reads DGGITQSPKYLFRKEGQNVTLSCEQNLNHDAMYWYRQDPGQGLRLIYYSQIVNDFQKGDIAEGYSVSREKKESFPLTVTSAQKNPTAFYLCASALLDEQFFGPGTRLTVL.

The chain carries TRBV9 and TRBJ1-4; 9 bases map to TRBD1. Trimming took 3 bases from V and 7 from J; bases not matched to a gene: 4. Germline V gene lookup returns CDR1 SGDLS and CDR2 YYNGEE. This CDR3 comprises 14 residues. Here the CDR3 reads CASSGTGAGEKLFF. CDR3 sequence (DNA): TGTGCCAGCAGCGGGACAGGGGCGGGTGAAAAACTGTTTTTT.

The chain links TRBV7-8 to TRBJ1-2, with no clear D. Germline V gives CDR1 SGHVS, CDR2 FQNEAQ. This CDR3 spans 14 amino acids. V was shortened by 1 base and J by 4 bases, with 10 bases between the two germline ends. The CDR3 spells CASSLEVPAYGYTF. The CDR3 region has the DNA TGTGCCAGCAGCTTAGAAGTACCGGCCTATGGCTACACCTTC.